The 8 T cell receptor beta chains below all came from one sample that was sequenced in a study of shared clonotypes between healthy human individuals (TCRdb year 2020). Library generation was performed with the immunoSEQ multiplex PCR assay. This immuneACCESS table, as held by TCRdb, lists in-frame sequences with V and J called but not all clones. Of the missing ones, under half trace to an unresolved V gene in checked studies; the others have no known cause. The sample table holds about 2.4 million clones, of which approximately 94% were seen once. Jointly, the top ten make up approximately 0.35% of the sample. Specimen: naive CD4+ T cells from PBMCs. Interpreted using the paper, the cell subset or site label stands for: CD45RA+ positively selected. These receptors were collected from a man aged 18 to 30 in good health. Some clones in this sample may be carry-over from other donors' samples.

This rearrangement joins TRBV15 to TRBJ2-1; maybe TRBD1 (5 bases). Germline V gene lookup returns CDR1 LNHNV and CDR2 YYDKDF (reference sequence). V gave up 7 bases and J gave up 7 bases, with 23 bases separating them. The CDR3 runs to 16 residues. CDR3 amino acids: CATTKSGHPSQNEQFF. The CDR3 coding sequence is TGTGCCACCACCAAGAGTGGACACCCGTCACAGAATGAGCAGTTCTTC.

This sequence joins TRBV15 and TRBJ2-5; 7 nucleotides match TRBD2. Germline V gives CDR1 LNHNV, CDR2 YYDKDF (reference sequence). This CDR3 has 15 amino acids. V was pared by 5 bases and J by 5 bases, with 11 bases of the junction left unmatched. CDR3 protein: CATSLLSGGGETQYF. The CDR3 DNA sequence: TGTGCCACCAGCCTCTTGTCGGGGGGTGGGGAGACCCAGTACTTC.

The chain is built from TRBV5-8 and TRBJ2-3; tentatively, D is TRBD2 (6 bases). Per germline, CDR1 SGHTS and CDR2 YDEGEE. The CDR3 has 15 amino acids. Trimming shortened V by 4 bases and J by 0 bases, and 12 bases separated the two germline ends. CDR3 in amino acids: CASSPIGGSTDTQYF. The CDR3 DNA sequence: TGTGCCAGCAGCCCAATCGGGGGAAGCACAGATACGCAGTATTTT.

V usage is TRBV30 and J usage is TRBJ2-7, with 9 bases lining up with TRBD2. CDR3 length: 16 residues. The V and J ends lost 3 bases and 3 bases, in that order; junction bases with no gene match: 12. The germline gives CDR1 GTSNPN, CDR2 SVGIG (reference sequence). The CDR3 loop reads CAWSPLGLAGFYEQYF. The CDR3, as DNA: TGTGCCTGGAGCCCTCTAGGGCTAGCGGGATTCTACGAGCAGTACTTC. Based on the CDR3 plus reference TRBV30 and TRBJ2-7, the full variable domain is SQTIHQWPATLVQPVGSPLSLECTVEGTSNPNLYWYRQAAGRGLQLLFYSVGIGQISSEVPQNLSASRPQDRQFILSSKKLLLSDSGFYLCAWSPLGLAGFYEQYFGPGTRLTVT.

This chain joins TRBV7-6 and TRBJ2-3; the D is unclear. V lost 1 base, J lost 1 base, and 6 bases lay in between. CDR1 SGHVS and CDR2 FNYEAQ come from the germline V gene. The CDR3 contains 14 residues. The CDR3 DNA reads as TGTGCCAGCAGCTTAGATCCAGGCACAGATACGCAGTATTTT. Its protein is CASSLDPGTDTQYF.

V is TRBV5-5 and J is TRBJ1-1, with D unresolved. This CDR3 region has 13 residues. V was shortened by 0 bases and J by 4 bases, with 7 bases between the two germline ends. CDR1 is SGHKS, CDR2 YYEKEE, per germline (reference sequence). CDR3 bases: TGTGCCAGCAGCTTGGCCTTCCCCACTGAAGCTTTCTTT. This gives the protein CASSLAFPTEAFF.

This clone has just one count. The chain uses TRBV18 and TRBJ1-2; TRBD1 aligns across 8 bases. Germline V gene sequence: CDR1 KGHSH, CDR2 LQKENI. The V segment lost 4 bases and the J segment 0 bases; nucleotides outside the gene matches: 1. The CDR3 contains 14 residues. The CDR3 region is CASSLGQANYGYTF. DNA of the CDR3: TGTGCCAGCTCACTGGGACAGGCTAACTATGGCTACACCTTC.

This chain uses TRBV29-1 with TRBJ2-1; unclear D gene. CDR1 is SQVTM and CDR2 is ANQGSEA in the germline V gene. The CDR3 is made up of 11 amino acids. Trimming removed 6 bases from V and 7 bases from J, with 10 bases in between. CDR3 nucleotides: TGCAGCGTCGACATAGGTAATGAGCAGTTCTTC. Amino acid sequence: CSVDIGNEQFF.